The clone carrying this T cell receptor beta chain was recorded a few times. With random hexamers, reverse transcription was performed on about 0.5 to 1 ug of RNA. Amplification of TCR beta CDR3 used immunoSEQ multiplex PCR across 54 Vbeta and 13 Jbeta. MiXCR, applied by TCRdb to the immunoSEQ multiplex PCR reads, yields one record per CDR3 protein. The sample includes about 280,000 distinct CDR3 sequences, roughly 81% of them seen just once. Sequencing of TCR beta covered CD8+ and CD4+ T cells obtained from blood. This entry belongs to a study of CD8 T cells in Susac syndrome. Germline CDR1 reads LNHDA; CDR2 reads SQIVND (reference sequence). The trim removed 3 bases at V and 7 bases at J, leaving 16 bases unmatched. CDR3 length: 18 residues.

Sequenced material: CD8+ T cells from PBMCs. The sequence was collected from a human donor with multiple sclerosis. The chain employs TRBV19 and TRBJ1-5; TRBD1 matches at 9 bases. CDR3 protein: CASSIAPPGTGLGQPQHF. For the CDR3, the DNA is TGTGCCAGTAGTATTGCCCCCCCCGGGACAGGGCTTGGGCAGCCCCAGCATTTT.